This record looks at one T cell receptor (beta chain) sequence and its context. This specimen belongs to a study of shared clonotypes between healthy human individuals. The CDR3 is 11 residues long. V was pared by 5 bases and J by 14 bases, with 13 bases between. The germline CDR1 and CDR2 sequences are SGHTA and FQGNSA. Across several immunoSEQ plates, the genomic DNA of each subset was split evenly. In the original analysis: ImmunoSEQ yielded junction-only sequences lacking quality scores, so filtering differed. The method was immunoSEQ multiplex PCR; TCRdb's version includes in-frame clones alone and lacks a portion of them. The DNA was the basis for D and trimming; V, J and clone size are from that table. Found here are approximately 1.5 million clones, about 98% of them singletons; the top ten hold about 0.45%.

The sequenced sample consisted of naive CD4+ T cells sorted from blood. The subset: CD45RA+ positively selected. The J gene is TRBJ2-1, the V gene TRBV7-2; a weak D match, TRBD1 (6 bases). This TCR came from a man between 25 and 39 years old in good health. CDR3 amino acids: CASSEDSTEFF. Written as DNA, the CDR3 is TGTGCCAGCAGCGAGGACAGCACAGAGTTCTTC. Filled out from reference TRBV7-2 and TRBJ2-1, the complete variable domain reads GAGVSQSPSNKVTEKGKDVELRCDPISGHTALYWYRQSLGQGLEFLIYFQGNSAPDKSGLPSDRFSAERTGGSVSTLTIQRTQQEDSAVYLCASSEDSTEFFGPGTRLTVL.